The 15 T cell receptor beta chains below come from one sample, sequenced in a study of CD8+CD57+ T cells in acquired aplastic anemia. For sequencing, patients were chosen who had shown expansion of CD8+CD57+ cells by flow cytometry. The template for TCR beta VDJ and CDR3 sequence profiling was genomic DNA. TCRdb reprocessed the reads with MiXCR, giving one entry per CDR3 protein. The sample carries under 200,000 distinct CDR3 sequences, roughly 45% recorded once. The material sequenced was sorted CD4+, CD8+, or CD8+CD57+ T cells (not recorded which) from PBMCs. Receptors originate from a human donor with aplastic anemia.

The rearrangement links TRBV24-1 to TRBJ1-5; 9 bases line up with TRBD1. Germline CDR1 reads KGHDR; CDR2 reads SFDVKD. This CDR3 has 14 residues. The CDR3 reads CATTGGAINQPQHF. Written as DNA, the CDR3 is TGTGCTACTACAGGGGGCGCAATCAATCAGCCCCAGCATTTT.

The chain is built from TRBV10-3 and TRBJ2-7, with 9 nucleotides matching TRBD1. The germline gives CDR1 ENHRY, CDR2 SYGVKD. This CDR3 comprises 12 residues. V trimming: 4 bases; J trimming: 7 bases; junction bases outside the gene matches: 2. The CDR3 here is CAISGTGDEQYV. CDR3 in DNA: TGTGCCATCAGTGGGACAGGGGATGAGCAGTACGTC.

The chain links TRBV7-3 to TRBJ1-5; no firm D call. The V end was cut by 1 base, the J end by 6 bases, with 7 bases between. CDR3 length equals 13 residues. In germline, CDR1 is SGHTA, CDR2 FQGTGA. Here the CDR3 reads CASSLNFGQPQHF. The DNA of the CDR3 is TGTGCCAGCAGCTTAAATTTCGGTCAGCCCCAGCATTTT.

The CDR3 reads CSARDLDPSQFF. CDR3 in DNA: TGCAGTGCTAGAGATCTTGACCCCTCGCAGTTCTTC. V gene TRBV20-1 combines with J gene TRBJ2-1; no clear D. Trimming removed 0 bases from V and 12 bases from J, with 12 bases in between. The CDR3 contains 12 residues. The germline V gene has CDR1 DFQATT and CDR2 SNEGSKA (reference sequence).

This clonotype showed up many times. The V gene is TRBV14, the J gene TRBJ2-1; TRBD2 matches at 15 bases. The trim removed 3 bases at V and 0 bases at J, leaving 3 bases unmatched. This CDR3 region has 18 residues. Germline V gene lookup returns CDR1 SGHDN and CDR2 FVKESK. The CDR3: CASSHGTSGGYSYNEQFF. DNA for the CDR3: TGTGCCAGCAGCCACGGGACTAGCGGGGGGTACTCCTACAATGAGCAGTTCTTC.

This clonotype was seen at least ten times. V is TRBV10-3 and J is TRBJ2-2, with 9 bases fitting TRBD1. The CDR3 loop spans 14 amino acids. Germline loops: CDR1 ENHRY, CDR2 SYGVKD. Trimming took 5 bases from V and 5 from J; bases not matched to a gene: 3. Here the CDR3 reads CAISIDRGTGELFF. In DNA, the CDR3 is TGTGCCATCAGTATAGACAGGGGGACCGGGGAGCTGTTTTTT.

In this sample, this clonotype turned up many times. The chain links TRBV11-3 to TRBJ2-5, with D unclear. Germline CDR1 is SGHNT and CDR2 is YENEEA. Trimming took 1 base from V and 1 from J, leaving 7 bases between them. The CDR3 runs to 14 residues. CDR3: CASSLAAIQETQYF. CDR3 coding DNA: TGTGCCAGCAGCTTAGCAGCGATCCAAGAGACCCAGTACTTC.

The chain is built from TRBV11-2 and TRBJ1-3; TRBD1 aligns across 9 bases. Germline CDR1 is SGHAT and CDR2 is FQNNGV. V trimming: 5 bases; J trimming: 4 bases; junction bases outside the gene matches: 9. The CDR3 totals 16 residues. CDR3 bases: TGTGCCAGCAGCACCCGGACAGGGGAAGCCGGAAACACCATATATTTT. This encodes CASSTRTGEAGNTIYF.

There are a few counts of this clonotype. The CDR3 sequence is CASTTNEKLFF. The CDR3 DNA sequence: TGTGCCAGCACAACTAATGAAAAACTGTTTTTT. The chain is built from TRBV7-2 and TRBJ1-4; the D is unclear. V was pared by 7 bases and J by 0 bases, with 0 bases between. CDR1 and CDR2 from the germline V gene are SGHTA and FQGNSA. This CDR3 is 11 amino acids long.

Ten or more counts support this clonotype. The chain carries TRBV11-2 and TRBJ1-2; D unresolved. Per the germline V gene, CDR1 is SGHAT and CDR2 is FQNNGV. The CDR3 length is 14 residues. V was pared by 2 bases and J by 8 bases, with 15 bases between. The DNA of the CDR3 is TGTGCCAGCAGCTTACTGAGGGCTTCGTCCGGCTACACCTTC. Its protein is CASSLLRASSGYTF.

The chain couples TRBV9 to TRBJ2-1, with 7 bases matching TRBD1. Germline CDR1 SGDLS, CDR2 YYNGEE. CDR3 length: 16 residues. With V trimmed by 0 bases and J by 4 bases, 7 bases remained unmatched. The chain's CDR3 is CASSVGGTALYNEQFF. CDR3 DNA: TGTGCCAGCAGCGTAGGGGGGACAGCACTTTACAATGAGCAGTTCTTC. Supplemented by reference TRBV9 and TRBJ2-1, the full variable domain reads DSGVTQTPKHLITATGQRVTLRCSPRSGDLSVYWYQQSLDQGLQFLIQYYNGEERAKGNILERFSAQQFPDLHSELNLSSLELGDSALYFCASSVGGTALYNEQFFGPGTRLTVL.

This clonotype has ten or more counts. The genes are TRBV12-3 or TRBV12-4 and TRBJ1-1; 10 bases align to TRBD1. This CDR3 has 14 amino acids. V dropped 3 bases and J dropped 6; count of bases not matched to a gene: 4. The chain's CDR3 is CASSLTGGLAEAFF. CDR3 in DNA: TGTGCCAGCAGTTTGACAGGGGGCTTAGCTGAAGCTTTCTTT.

This clonotype turned up a few times. Here the CDR3 omits its conserved ending phenylalanine or tryptophan, so a read error is the likely source. The chain employs TRBV6-2 or TRBV6-3 and TRBJ1-1, with D hard to call. The CDR3 has 13 residues. V was cut by 0 bases and J by 5 bases, with 7 bases left in between. The germline V gene has CDR1 MNHEY and CDR2 SVGEGT. In DNA form, the CDR3 reads TGTGCCAGCAGTTACTCTGTAGGGACTGAAGCTTTCTCT. Amino acid sequence: CASSYSVGTEAFS.

With regard to this clonotype: A junction boundary mismatches the germline segment, possibly from a read error. The V gene is TRBV10-1, the J gene TRBJ1-1; 7 bases agree with TRBD1. CDR1 is WNHNN and CDR2 is SYGVQD in the germline V gene (reference sequence). The length of the CDR3 is 15 residues. Here the CDR3 reads CASKRDSRGNTEAFF. CDR3 DNA sequence: TGTGCCAGCAAAAGGGACAGCCGCGGGAACACTGAAGCTTTCTTT.

The chain employs TRBV19 and TRBJ2-3; TRBD2 agrees at 16 bases. The germline V gene has CDR1 LNHDA and CDR2 SQIVND (reference sequence). The CDR3 runs to 19 residues. V dropped 3 bases and J dropped 4; count of bases not matched to a gene: 10. The CDR3 DNA follows: TGTGCCAGTAGTATCCCCGTATCAGGGACTAGCGGGAGGGCAGATACGCAGTATTTT. Translating gives CASSIPVSGTSGRADTQYF.